This T cell receptor (beta chain) was captured in a study of blood T cell repertoires in COVID-19. Looking at the study overall: Acute and convalescent COVID-19 samples came from the United States, Italy and Spain. Sample material is recorded as cDNA or gDNA derived from T cells, B-cell-depleted T cells, or PBMCs.

The CDR3 contains 13 residues. Per the germline V gene, CDR1 is MNHNY and CDR2 is SVGAGI (reference sequence). Trimming stripped 4 bases from V and 6 bases from J, with 10 bases between. This clone was observed many times. Method: immunoSEQ multiplex PCR; TCRdb's copy keeps in-frame clones and lacks some. The sample gives about 240,000 clones, 75% to 85% of which show up once; 6.5% to 9.5% is in the top ten. Sample: peripheral blood. The chain couples TRBV6-6 to TRBJ2-1; no reliable D call. The source is a woman aged 80 or over with COVID-19, enrolled during active disease. As DNA, the CDR3 is TGTGCCAGCAGTTGGGCGTCCACCAATGAGCAGTTCTTC. Translated, it gives CASSWASTNEQFF.